Detailed here is one T cell receptor (beta chain). What it binds is unknown. This sample is part of a study of cytomegalovirus exposure and HLA in healthy donors. Study-wide background: The early release's HLA-typed donors yielded tens of millions of unique TCRs. The study, taken as a whole, reports: Researchers counted 164 TCR beta chains as cytomegalovirus-associated. For most TCR beta V segments, an earlier analysis put the productive rate at about 87% or about 30% of the time. An apparent linkage of common viral pathogens to several of the most significant clusters emerged in a later analysis.

In the PCR, 60 Vbeta and 13 Jbeta primers were used. Clones were read by immunoSEQ multiplex PCR, and TCRdb kept only the in-frame ones, dropping some. Of about 57,000 clones listed, 65% to 90% were seen once; the top ten hold 4.3%. CDR1 is MGHDK, CDR2 SYGVNS, per germline. This CDR3 spans 14 amino acids. Trimming at V came to 4 bases and at J to 4 bases, leaving 5 bases not matched to a gene. This clonotype was obtained from a man between 25 and 39 years old in good health and CMV-seronegative. Material: PBMCs. The chain is built from TRBV25-1 and TRBJ1-2; 8 positions agree with TRBD1. The CDR3 DNA reads as TGTGCCAGCAGTGGAACAGGGGGTGCCTATGGCTACACCTTC. It specifies CASSGTGGAYGYTF.